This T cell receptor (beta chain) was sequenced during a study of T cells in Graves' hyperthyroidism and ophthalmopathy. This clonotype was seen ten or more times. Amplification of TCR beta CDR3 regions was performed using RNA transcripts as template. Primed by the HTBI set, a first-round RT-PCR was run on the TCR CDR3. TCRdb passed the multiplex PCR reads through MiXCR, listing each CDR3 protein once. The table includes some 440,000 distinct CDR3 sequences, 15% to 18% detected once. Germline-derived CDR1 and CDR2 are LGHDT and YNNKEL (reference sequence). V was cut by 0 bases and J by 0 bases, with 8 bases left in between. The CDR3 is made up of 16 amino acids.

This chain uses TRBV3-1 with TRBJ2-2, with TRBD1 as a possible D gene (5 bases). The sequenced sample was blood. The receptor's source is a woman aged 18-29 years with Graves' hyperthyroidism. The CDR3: CASSQDKTANTGELFF. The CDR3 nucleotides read TGTGCCAGCAGCCAAGATAAGACAGCGAACACCGGGGAGCTGTTTTTT.